The sequence of this T cell receptor (beta chain) was determined in a study of T cell changes during pregnancy in multiple sclerosis. The table came from immunoSEQ multiplex PCR; TCRdb's copy has only in-frame clones and leaves some out. The repertoire holds 55,000 to 70,000 clones, around 92% seen once, with roughly 1.3% in the top ten. This CDR3 region has 11 residues. The germline gives CDR1 GTSNPN, CDR2 SVGIG (reference sequence). The V gene lost 3 bases and the J gene lost 3 bases, with 5 bases spanning the gap. The input for sequencing was peripheral blood, taken in the second trimester of pregnancy. The TCR originated in a female donor in good health, enrolled as a control in a pregnancy study. J is TRBJ2-5 and V is TRBV30; no clear D. This CDR3 reads CAWSVEETQYF. The DNA of the CDR3 is TGTGCCTGGAGCGTCGAAGAGACCCAGTACTTC.